What follows describes a single T cell receptor (beta chain). Antigen: not known. This entry belongs to a study of shared clonotypes between healthy human individuals. Naive-designated CD8 cells lacked CD45RO, were positively enriched for CCR7, and omitted terminally differentiated effector memory CD45RA+ cells. Between the trimmed V and J ends, which lost 0 bases and 0 bases, there was a span of 8 bases. CDR3 length: 15 residues. Germline V gives CDR1 SGHDN, CDR2 FVKESK. Overall study findings and caveats: Even with large depth, rarefaction showed that sorted-subset sequencing was incomplete. Across subsets, estimated richness was generally greater for naive than for memory populations.

Deep-level assay runs were performed. In replicate PCRs of sorted subsets, 150 to 200 ng DNA, about 30,000 T cell genomes, was used. This table comes from immunoSEQ multiplex PCR, and its TCRdb copy is limited to in-frame clones, with some not included. This sample has about 580,000 clones, with about 98% found just once. Sample: naive CD8+ T cells sorted from blood. The clonotype originates from a man aged 30 to 39 in good health. This chain links TRBV14 with TRBJ1-2; D not resolved. The CDR3 loop is CASSQEVGTNYGYTF. CDR3 in DNA: TGTGCCAGCAGCCAAGAAGTGGGGACTAACTATGGCTACACCTTC.